The 6 T cell receptor beta chains below come from one sample, sequenced in a study of cytomegalovirus exposure and HLA in healthy donors (dated by TCRdb to the late 2010s). Library preparation was by the immunoSEQ multiplex PCR assay. Here the immuneACCESS table is served through TCRdb, limited to in-frame sequences with V and J called. Missing clones are a known gap in these copies; in checked studies unresolved V genes cover under half, and the rest lacks a known reason. The sample has 110,000 to 150,000 clones on record, 80% to 90% of them singletons. The ten largest clones represent under 3% of the sample. The sequencing input was PBMCs. Receptors originate from a young man in good health and CMV-seronegative.

The genes are TRBV5-4 and TRBJ2-1, with 13 bases matching TRBD2. V was clipped by 3 bases and J by 1 base; unmatched bases: 4. The V gene's germline CDR1 is SGHNT and CDR2 YYREEE (reference sequence). The CDR3 contains 17 residues. CDR3 sequence reads: CASSSRLAGGSYNEQFF. DNA of the CDR3: TGTGCCAGCAGCTCCCGACTAGCGGGGGGATCCTACAATGAGCAGTTCTTC.

The V gene is TRBV5-1, the J gene TRBJ2-2, with unresolved D. V dropped 0 bases and J dropped 0 bases, with 6 bases sitting between them. The CDR3 loop spans 15 amino acids. The germline gives CDR1 SGHRS, CDR2 YFSETQ. As DNA, the CDR3 is TGCGCCAGCAGCTTGGGCAGATCGAACACCGGGGAGCTGTTTTTT. Its protein is CASSLGRSNTGELFF.

The chain's CDR3 is CASRFPSSGRDTYEQYF. CDR3 coding DNA: TGTGCCAGCAGGTTTCCCTCTAGCGGGAGGGACACCTACGAGCAGTACTTC. The V and J genes are TRBV2 and TRBJ2-7; 12 nucleotides align to TRBD2. V lost 6 bases, J lost 2 bases, and 11 bases stayed unmatched. Per the germline V gene, CDR1 is SNHLY and CDR2 is FYNNEI. The length of the CDR3 is 17 residues.

The chain carries TRBV6-5 and TRBJ2-3; 11 nucleotides align to TRBD2. Trimming took 5 bases from V and 6 from J; bases not matched to a gene: 7. Germline CDR1 reads MNHEY; CDR2 reads SVGAGI. The CDR3 runs 15 residues. The CDR3 nucleotides are TGTGCCAGCAGTCCCCGACTAGCGGGGCCCGATACGCAGTATTTT. The encoded protein is CASSPRLAGPDTQYF.

In its sample, this clone was seen once. The J gene is TRBJ2-3, the V gene TRBV28, with 8 positions matching TRBD2. Per germline, CDR1 MDHEN and CDR2 SYDVKM. V gave up 5 bases and J gave up 3 bases; unmatched junction bases: 16. This CDR3 spans 18 amino acids. The CDR3 region is CASSPRVAGSGRTDTQYF. CDR3 in DNA: TGTGCCAGCAGTCCCCGGGTAGCGGGATCGGGAAGGACAGATACGCAGTATTTT.

The rearrangement joins TRBV30 to TRBJ2-7; 9 positions agree with TRBD1. J was trimmed by 3 bases and V by 5 bases; bases with no gene match: 2. Germline CDR1 and CDR2: GTSNPN and SVGIG (reference sequence). The CDR3 is 12 amino acids. The CDR3 here is CAWAGQGYEQYF. The CDR3 DNA follows: TGTGCCTGGGCGGGACAGGGCTACGAGCAGTACTTC.